This paragraph reports one T cell receptor beta chain. The antigen is unknown. This record belongs to a study of OX40 agonist ivuxolimab in advanced cancers. Findings of the study overall: Clonal expansion was among the lowest in partial responders at 0.1-3.0 mg/kg, especially CD8+.

The table came from immunoSEQ multiplex PCR; TCRdb's copy has only in-frame clones and leaves some out. This sample has approximately 88,000 clones; about 88% occur once, and the top ten carry roughly 0.7%. The clonotype was recovered from an adult with an advanced solid tumor such as melanoma, head and neck, liver or kidney cancer. Sequenced here: CD4+ or CD8+ T cells sorted from blood, sampled in a trial of the OX40 agonist ivuxolimab.

The CDR3 here is CASGPAGRPGYEQYF. The CDR3 DNA reads as TGTGCTAGTGGTCCCGCCGGGAGGCCCGGCTACGAGCAGTACTTC. V is TRBV12-5 and J is TRBJ2-7, with TRBD2 matching 7 bases. The junction had 10 bases not matched to a gene; V was cut back by 5 bases and J by 3 bases. Per the germline V gene, CDR1 is LGHNT and CDR2 is FRNRAP. There are 15 residues in the CDR3.